This TCR beta chain was retrieved from a study of human T cells and chemical hapten exposure. Study overall: Skin on the upper inner arm, 2 cm by 2 cm in size, was sensitized with 2% DPC. Small differences in pooled library volume mainly drove the variation in TCR yields per sample.

This CDR3 has 14 residues. Germline CDR1 reads MDHEN; CDR2 reads SYDVKM. The junction had 4 bases not matched to a gene; V was cut back by 4 bases and J by 6 bases. The sample's time point: patch test 3, about 24 weeks after DPC sensitization. Indicated treatment: therapeutic diphenylcyclopropenone sensitization with weekly scalp DPC. This clonotype occurred a few times. In the library, unique molecular identifiers were attached to individual cDNA molecules. TCRdb independently ran MiXCR on the RACE reads; one entry per CDR3 protein. Counted here are 210,000 or so distinct CDR3 sequences, around a quarter occurring once; the ten biggest clones make up 2% to 3%.

This specimen was whole blood, taken in connection with sensitization to the hapten diphenylcyclopropenone (DPC). The clonotype was recovered from a woman between 35 and 50 years old with alopecia areata. Some clones in this sample may be carry-over from other donors' samples. V and J are TRBV28 and TRBJ2-1, with 9 nucleotides matching TRBD2. The CDR3: CASSSPGLANEQFF. The CDR3, as DNA: TGTGCCAGCAGTTCACCGGGACTAGCCAATGAGCAGTTCTTC.